Each of the 22 T cell receptor beta chains below was sequenced from the same sample in a study of monozygotic twins with inflammatory bowel disease. TCRdb reworked the 5' RACE reads into one entry per CDR3 protein, no DNA. The repertoire table contains some 400,000 distinct CDR3 sequences. The sample taken for sequencing was blood. The receptors were sampled from a human donor with ulcerative colitis or Crohn's disease, or a healthy co-twin of an affected twin (not recorded which).

The V and J genes are TRBV28 and TRBJ1-6; without DNA, the TCRdb call of TRBD1 cannot be checked. Looked up from germline, CDR1 is MDHEN and CDR2 is SYDVKM. There are 16 residues in the CDR3. The chain's CDR3 is CASSFSRVVFVSPLHF.

This chain links TRBV11-2 with TRBJ2-3. Germline lookup yields CDR1 SGHAT and CDR2 FQNNGV. The CDR3 is made up of 15 amino acids. CDR3 residues: CASSLDGGYTDTQYF. The full variable domain, in which reference TRBV11-2 and TRBJ2-3 provide the parts outside the CDR3, is EAGVAQSPRYKIIEKRQSVAFWCNPISGHATLYWYQQILGQGPKLLIQFQNNGVVDDSQLPKDRFSAERLKGVDSTLKIQPAKLEDSAVYLCASSLDGGYTDTQYFGPGTRLTVL.

The chain combines TRBV5-1 with TRBJ2-7; absent DNA, TCRdb's TRBD2 call cannot be checked. The germline CDR1 and CDR2 sequences are SGHRS and YFSETQ. The CDR3 runs to 14 residues. The CDR3: CASSEGSGLYEQYF.

The genes are TRBV10-3 and TRBJ1-6; TCRdb's D gene call, TRBD1, goes unchecked for lack of DNA. Germline V gene sequence: CDR1 ENHRY, CDR2 SYGVKD. The CDR3 runs to 15 residues. CDR3 sequence reads: CAINRDRGSNSPLHF.

The rearrangement links TRBV7-2 to TRBJ1-6. The germline V gene encodes CDR1 SGHTA and CDR2 FQGNSA. The CDR3 has 12 residues. The CDR3 is CASGGNNSPLHF. Using reference TRBV7-2 and TRBJ1-6 for the parts outside the CDR3, the full variable domain is GAGVSQSPSNKVTEKGKDVELRCDPISGHTALYWYRQSLGQGLEFLIYFQGNSAPDKSGLPSDRFSAERTGGSVSTLTIQRTQQEDSAVYLCASGGNNSPLHFGNGTRLTVT.

V is TRBV6-1 and J is TRBJ1-3; the TCRdb D gene call, TRBD1, has no DNA to confirm it. CDR1 and CDR2 from the germline V gene are MNHNS and SASEGT. This CDR3 comprises 16 residues. CDR3 region: CASTETGPFSGNTIYF.

CDR3 in amino acids: CASSHSQGSGNTIYF. This chain connects TRBV4-2 to TRBJ1-3. Germline CDR1 is LGHNA and CDR2 is YNFKEQ. This CDR3 is built from 15 residues.

This chain connects TRBV27 to TRBJ2-7. The CDR3 extends over 14 amino acids. The germline V gene encodes CDR1 MNHEY and CDR2 SMNVEV (reference sequence). The CDR3 sequence: CASSLSWPSYEQYF.

This chain uses TRBV6-1 with TRBJ2-3; lacking DNA, the TRBD1 call made by TCRdb goes unchecked. Germline CDR1 and CDR2: MNHNS and SASEGT. This CDR3 is built from 15 residues. CDR3 region: CASSAAGTGPDTQYF.

The chain joins TRBV6-1 to TRBJ1-5; the TCRdb call, TRBD1, lacks DNA for checking. Germline CDR1 is MNHNS and CDR2 is SASEGT. The CDR3 consists of 13 residues. CDR3 protein: CASAQGQYQPQHF.

The chain couples TRBV5-1 to TRBJ1-1. Germline CDR1 reads SGHRS; CDR2 reads YFSETQ. This CDR3 spans 15 amino acids. CDR3 sequence reads: CASSTPEELSGEAFF.

The chain is built from TRBV7-2 and TRBJ2-5; no DNA is available, so the TRBD1 call from TCRdb remains unchecked. The CDR3 totals 13 residues. CDR1 is SGHTA and CDR2 is FQGNSA in the germline V gene. CDR3 amino acids: CASRQGAVETQYF.

The chain joins TRBV6-1 to TRBJ2-7; as DNA is missing, the TRBD1 call by TCRdb cannot be tested. The CDR3 is made up of 13 amino acids. Per the germline V gene, CDR1 is MNHNS and CDR2 is SASEGT. The chain's CDR3 is CASGVPVSYEQYF.

The chain carries TRBV12-3 or TRBV12-4 and TRBJ2-3; TCRdb reports TRBD1, a call that lacks DNA to check it against. This CDR3 region has 15 residues. The CDR3 region is CASSLPGGFTDTQYF.

The V gene is TRBV28, the J gene TRBJ2-1; the D call from TCRdb, TRBD2, cannot be confirmed without DNA. There are 14 residues in the CDR3. Germline V gene lookup returns CDR1 MDHEN and CDR2 SYDVKM. CDR3 in amino acids: CAITISGRFHEQFF. The entire variable domain, with the rest obtained from reference TRBV28 and TRBJ2-1, is as follows: DVKVTQSSRYLVKRTGEKVFLECVQDMDHENMFWYRQDPGLGLRLIYFSYDVKMKEKGDIPEGYSVSREKKERFSLILESASTNQTSMYLCAITISGRFHEQFFGPGTRLTVL.

The J gene is TRBJ2-7, the V gene TRBV25-1; the D call of TRBD1 rests on TCRdb alone, since no DNA is present to check it. Germline V gene data show CDR1 as MGHDK and CDR2 as SYGVNS. The CDR3 runs 13 residues. This chain's CDR3 is CASSTPLENEQYF.

The V call is TRBV6-1, the J call TRBJ1-3. CDR1 is MNHNS, CDR2 SASEGT, per germline. This CDR3 has 15 residues. The CDR3 here is CASSPTTGSGNTIYF.

The rearrangement uses TRBV7-9 and TRBJ2-3; TCRdb's D call, TRBD2, is unchecked because there is no DNA. Germline V gives CDR1 SEHNR, CDR2 FQNEAQ (reference sequence). CDR3 length: 17 residues. The CDR3 is CAVRGGAGLAGTDTQYF. Complete variable domain (other parts from reference TRBV7-9 and TRBJ2-3): DTGVSQNPRHKITKRGQNVTFRCDPISEHNRLYWYRQTLGQGPEFLTYFQNEAQLEKSRLLSDRFSAERPKGSFSTLEIQRTEQGDSAMYLCAVRGGAGLAGTDTQYFGPGTRLTVL.

The rearrangement uses TRBV7-3 and TRBJ2-2. This CDR3 region has 14 residues. From germline, CDR1 is SGHTA and CDR2 FQGTGA. CDR3 residues: CASSPMASTGELFF.

This sequence joins TRBV7-2 and TRBJ2-1; TCRdb's D gene call, TRBD1, goes unchecked for lack of DNA. This CDR3 has 14 residues. Germline V gene lookup returns CDR1 SGHTA and CDR2 FQGNSA. CDR3 residues: CASSLATGADEQFF.

The chain carries TRBV5-1 and TRBJ1-1; the D call from TCRdb, TRBD1, cannot be confirmed without DNA. CDR3 length equals 16 residues. The germline gives CDR1 SGHRS, CDR2 YFSETQ. The CDR3 sequence: CASSWGDRLPGTEAFF. Full variable domain (outside the CDR3, taken from reference TRBV5-1 and TRBJ1-1): KAGVTQTPRYLIKTRGQQVTLSCSPISGHRSVSWYQQTPGQGLQFLFEYFSETQRNKGNFPGRFSGRQFSNSRSEMNVSTLELGDSALYLCASSWGDRLPGTEAFFGQGTRLTVV.

This chain links TRBV27 with TRBJ2-7; checking the TCRdb D call of TRBD2 is not possible without DNA. This CDR3 comprises 18 residues. The germline V gene encodes CDR1 MNHEY and CDR2 SMNVEV (reference sequence). The chain's CDR3 is CASSPTGGSGGASYEQYF.